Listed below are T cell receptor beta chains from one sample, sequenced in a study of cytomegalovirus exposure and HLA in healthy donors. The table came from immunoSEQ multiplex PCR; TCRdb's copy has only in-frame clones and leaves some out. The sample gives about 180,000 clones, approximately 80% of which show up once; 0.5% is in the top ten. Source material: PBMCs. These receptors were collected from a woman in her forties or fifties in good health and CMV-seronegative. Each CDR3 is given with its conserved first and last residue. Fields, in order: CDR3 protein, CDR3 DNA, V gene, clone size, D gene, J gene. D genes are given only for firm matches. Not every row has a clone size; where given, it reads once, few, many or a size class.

CDR3: CASRGIAGDFNEQFF; DNA: TGTGCCAGCAGGGGAATAGCGGGGGACTTCAATGAGCAGTTCTTC; V: TRBV28; size: .; D: TRBD2; J: TRBJ2-1
CDR3: CASSPRETQYF; DNA: TGTGCCAGCAGCCCACGGGAGACCCAGTACTTC; V: TRBV13; size: .; D: .; J: TRBJ2-5
CDR3: CASSTGRGLAVDTQYF; DNA: TGTGCCAGCAGTACCGGGCGGGGCCTAGCAGTAGATACGCAGTATTTT; V: TRBV28; size: .; D: .; J: TRBJ2-3
CDR3: CASSASDGAQQFF; DNA: TGCGCCAGCAGCGCCTCCGATGGGGCTCAGCAGTTCTTC; V: TRBV11-3; size: .; D: .; J: TRBJ2-1
CDR3: CASSLAGGNTGELFF; DNA: TGTGCCAGCAGCCTAGCGGGAGGGAACACCGGGGAGCTGTTTTTT; V: TRBV7-9; size: few; D: TRBD2; J: TRBJ2-2
CDR3: CASSLASGGENTEAFF; DNA: TGTGCCAGCAGCTTAGCCTCCGGGGGTGAGAACACTGAAGCTTTCTTT; V: TRBV11-2; size: .; D: .; J: TRBJ1-1
CDR3: CASSPQPGPYNEQFF; DNA: TGTGCCAGCTCACCACAGCCAGGGCCCTACAATGAGCAGTTCTTC; V: TRBV18; size: .; D: .; J: TRBJ2-1
CDR3: CASSKRMGETQYF; DNA: TGTGCCAGCAGCAAAAGAATGGGCGAGACCCAGTACTTC; V: TRBV11-2; size: once; D: .; J: TRBJ2-5
CDR3: CASSNGLGETQYF; DNA: TGTGCTAGCAGCAACGGACTGGGAGAGACCCAGTACTTC; V: TRBV7-7; size: .; D: .; J: TRBJ2-5
CDR3: CASSSGTTSYEQYF; DNA: TGTGCCAGCAGCTCCGGGACAACGTCCTACGAGCAGTACTTC; V: TRBV5-6; size: .; D: .; J: TRBJ2-7
CDR3: CASSPGLVETQYF; DNA: TGTGCCAGCAGCCCCGGACTGGTAGAGACCCAGTACTTC; V: TRBV11-2; size: .; D: .; J: TRBJ2-5
CDR3: CASSVESLAGSKQYF; DNA: TGTGCCAGCAGCGTAGAGTCTCTAGCGGGGAGCAAGCAGTACTTC; V: TRBV9; size: .; D: TRBD2; J: TRBJ2-7
CDR3: CASSFGADIREAFF; DNA: TGCGCCAGCAGCTTTGGGGCGGACATACGAGAAGCTTTCTTT; V: TRBV5-1; size: few; D: .; J: TRBJ1-1
CDR3: CASSESDGGLGTDTQYF; DNA: TGCGCCAGCAGTGAGTCGGACGGGGGGCTCGGCACAGATACGCAGTATTTT; V: TRBV10-2; size: few; D: .; J: TRBJ2-3
CDR3: CASSSRGMDTEAFF; DNA: TGTGCCAGCAGCTCCAGGGGGATGGACACTGAAGCTTTCTTT; V: TRBV5-4; size: .; D: TRBD1; J: TRBJ1-1
CDR3: CAIRGQGNEKLFF; DNA: TGTGCCATCAGAGGACAGGGAAATGAAAAACTGTTTTTT; V: TRBV10-3; size: few; D: TRBD1; J: TRBJ1-4
CDR3: CASSLASGSYNEQFF; DNA: TGTGCCAGCAGCTTGGCTAGCGGATCCTACAATGAGCAGTTCTTC; V: TRBV5-4; size: .; D: TRBD2; J: TRBJ2-1
CDR3: CASSPGTEETQYF; DNA: TGTGCCAGCTCACCCGGGACAGAAGAGACCCAGTACTTC; V: TRBV18; size: .; D: TRBD1; J: TRBJ2-5
CDR3: CASSSSLAADTQYF; DNA: TGTGCCAGCAGCTCAAGCCTAGCAGCAGATACGCAGTATTTT; V: TRBV7-3; size: .; D: .; J: TRBJ2-3
CDR3: CASSQARRGWWGQFF; DNA: TGTGCCAGCAGCCAAGCTCGGCGGGGGTGGTGGGGGCAGTTCTTC; V: TRBV14; size: .; D: TRBD2; J: TRBJ2-1
CDR3: CSSSFGRTIADNEQFF; DNA: TGTTCCAGCAGCTTTGGTCGCACCATTGCAGACAATGAGCAGTTCTTC; V: TRBV7-9; size: .; D: .; J: TRBJ2-1
CDR3: CASPLTRNYEQYF; DNA: TGTGCCAGTCCCCTTACTAGGAACTACGAGCAGTACTTC; V: TRBV7-3; size: few; D: .; J: TRBJ2-7
CDR3: CASSELNTGELFF; DNA: TGTGCCAGCAGCGAACTGAACACCGGGGAGCTGTTTTTT; V: TRBV6-1; size: once; D: .; J: TRBJ2-2
CDR3: CSVISRDREYEQYF; DNA: TGCAGCGTTATCAGCCGGGACAGGGAGTACGAGCAGTACTTC; V: TRBV29-1; size: once; D: TRBD1; J: TRBJ2-7
CDR3: CASSLTTSGGADTQYF; DNA: TGTGCCAGCAGCTTAACGACTAGCGGGGGGGCGGATACGCAGTATTTT; V: TRBV7-2; size: .; D: TRBD2; J: TRBJ2-3
CDR3: CASSLHGTSGSQEQFF; DNA: TGTGCCAGCAGCTTACACGGGACTAGCGGGAGTCAGGAGCAGTTCTTC; V: TRBV7-9; size: few; D: TRBD2; J: TRBJ2-1
CDR3: CASSVENWSSYNEQFF; DNA: TGTGCCAGCAGCGTAGAGAATTGGAGCTCCTACAATGAGCAGTTCTTC; V: TRBV9; size: .; D: .; J: TRBJ2-1
CDR3: CASSGGTGGNEQFF; DNA: TGCGCCAGCAGTGGCGGGACAGGGGGCAATGAGCAGTTCTTC; V: TRBV10-2; size: .; D: TRBD1; J: TRBJ2-1
CDR3: CASTRQGLQETQYF; DNA: TGTGCCAGCACGCGACAGGGCCTCCAAGAGACCCAGTACTTC; V: TRBV2; size: .; D: TRBD1; J: TRBJ2-5
CDR3: CASTLERSTEAFF; DNA: TGTGCCAGCACCCTAGAGAGGTCCACTGAAGCTTTCTTT; V: TRBV6-5; size: .; D: .; J: TRBJ1-1
CDR3: CASTPNSNQPQHF; DNA: TGTGCCAGTACGCCAAACAGTAATCAGCCCCAGCATTTT; V: TRBV19; size: .; D: .; J: TRBJ1-5
CDR3: CASRDRGYQNTEAFF; DNA: TGTGCCAGCAGGGACAGGGGGTATCAGAACACTGAAGCTTTCTTT; V: TRBV6-1; size: .; D: TRBD1; J: TRBJ1-1
CDR3: CASRDQGAEAFF; DNA: TGTGCCAGCAGGGACCAGGGGGCTGAAGCTTTCTTT; V: TRBV11-2; size: few; D: TRBD1; J: TRBJ1-1
CDR3: CASSLNPLEGYTF; DNA: TGTGCCAGCAGCTTAAACCCGTTGGAGGGCTACACCTTC; V: TRBV7-2; size: .; D: .; J: TRBJ1-2
CDR3: CATGLAAYNEQFF; DNA: TGTGCCACCGGACTAGCGGCTTACAATGAGCAGTTCTTC; V: TRBV10-3; size: once; D: TRBD2; J: TRBJ2-1
CDR3: CASSPGTSGSREQYF; DNA: TGTGCCAGCAGCCCCGGGACTAGCGGGAGTCGAGAGCAGTACTTC; V: TRBV5-4; size: .; D: TRBD2; J: TRBJ2-7
CDR3: CASSPPGESDTQYF; DNA: TGTGCCAGCAGCCCCCCCGGGGAGTCAGATACGCAGTATTTT; V: TRBV4-2; size: .; D: .; J: TRBJ2-3
CDR3: CASSVEGAVPSTDTQYF; DNA: TGTGCCAGCAGCGTAGAAGGAGCGGTGCCTAGCACAGATACGCAGTATTTT; V: TRBV9; size: .; D: .; J: TRBJ2-3
CDR3: CASRPGVNQPQHF; DNA: TGTGCCAGCAGACCCGGAGTAAATCAGCCCCAGCATTTT; V: TRBV6-6; size: .; D: .; J: TRBJ1-5
CDR3: CASSPVYPGLTDTQYF; DNA: TGCGCCAGCAGCCCCGTTTACCCGGGACTCACAGATACGCAGTATTTT; V: TRBV4-3; size: .; D: .; J: TRBJ2-3
CDR3: CASSVSSGRHADTQYF; DNA: TGTGCCAGCAGCGTTTCGAGCGGGAGGCACGCAGATACGCAGTATTTT; V: TRBV9; size: .; D: TRBD2; J: TRBJ2-3
CDR3: CASSSESLETQYF; DNA: TGCGCCAGCAGCTCTGAGTCCCTAGAGACCCAGTACTTC; V: TRBV5-1; size: .; D: .; J: TRBJ2-5
CDR3: CASTPDRGQVTEAFF; DNA: TGTGCCTCAACACCCGACAGGGGGCAGGTCACTGAAGCTTTCTTT; V: TRBV2; size: .; D: TRBD1; J: TRBJ1-1
CDR3: CASSDVNGLGNQPQHF; DNA: TGTGCCAGCAGTGATGTTAACGGTCTTGGCAATCAGCCCCAGCATTTT; V: TRBV2; size: .; D: .; J: TRBJ1-5
CDR3: CASSYGTDTDTQYF; DNA: TGTGCCAGCAGCTATGGGACAGATACAGATACGCAGTATTTT; V: TRBV5-6; size: .; D: TRBD1; J: TRBJ2-3
CDR3: CASSPRQGLSYEQYF; DNA: TGTGCCAGTAGTCCGAGACAGGGGCTCTCCTACGAGCAGTACTTC; V: TRBV19; size: .; D: TRBD1; J: TRBJ2-7
CDR3: CASSSDRQNGYTF; DNA: TGTGCCAGCAGCTCGGACAGGCAAAATGGCTACACCTTC; V: TRBV11-2; size: few; D: TRBD1; J: TRBJ1-2
CDR3: CASSEGLGSYEQYF; DNA: TGTGCCAGCAGTGAGGGACTAGGTTCCTACGAGCAGTACTTC; V: TRBV2; size: .; D: TRBD2; J: TRBJ2-7
CDR3: CASSPRLAGDGIQGNEQFF; DNA: TGTGCCAGCAGTCCCCGATTAGCGGGGGATGGAATCCAGGGAAATGAGCAGTTCTTC; V: TRBV27; size: .; D: TRBD2; J: TRBJ2-1
CDR3: CASSEVSGGGQETQYF; DNA: TGTGCCAGCAGTGAGGTTAGCGGGGGGGGCCAAGAGACCCAGTACTTC; V: TRBV2; size: .; D: TRBD2; J: TRBJ2-5
CDR3: CASSGTQGASGNTIYF; DNA: TGCGCCAGCAGCGGCACACAGGGAGCCTCTGGAAACACCATATATTTT; V: TRBV5-1; size: .; D: .; J: TRBJ1-3
CDR3: CASSTRQGVLNTEAFF; DNA: TGTGCCAGCAGTACCCGACAGGGGGTGCTCAACACTGAAGCTTTCTTT; V: TRBV27; size: .; D: TRBD1; J: TRBJ1-1
CDR3: CSMKGDIGNTIYF; DNA: TGCAGTATGAAGGGGGACATTGGAAACACCATATATTTT; V: TRBV29-1; size: .; D: .; J: TRBJ1-3